The rows below give T cell receptor beta chains drawn from one sample of a study of shared clonotypes between healthy human individuals. TCRdb's table, derived via immunoSEQ multiplex PCR, lists solely in-frame clones and lacks some. The sample lists approximately 2.3 million clones, over 85% occurring once. Material for sequencing was naive CD4+ T cells from PBMCs. The receptors derive from a man aged 18-30 years in good health. Some clones in this sample may be carry-over from other donors' samples. Each CDR3 is given with its conserved first and last residue. Each record gives: V gene, CDR3 length, D gene, clone size, J gene, CDR3 DNA, CDR3 protein. D genes are given only for firm matches. Expanded clones get a size class; other rows say once, few or many, or leave the size out.

V gene: TRBV6-1
CDR3 length: 14
D gene: TRBD1
clone size: -
J gene: TRBJ2-4
CDR3 DNA: TGTGCCAGCAACTGGCAGGGGGTGGGAAACATTCAGTACTTC
CDR3 protein: CASNWQGVGNIQYF

V gene: TRBV11-2
CDR3 length: 14
D gene: -
clone size: once
J gene: TRBJ2-7
CDR3 DNA: TGTGCCAGCAGCTTAGCGGGAGCCTCCTACGAGCAGTACTTC
CDR3 protein: CASSLAGASYEQYF

V gene: TRBV5-1
CDR3 length: 18
D gene: TRBD2
clone size: -
J gene: TRBJ2-1
CDR3 DNA: TGCGCCAGCAGCGGGACTAGCGGGAGGGCCTTTTCCTACAATGAGCAGTTCTTC
CDR3 protein: CASSGTSGRAFSYNEQFF

V gene: TRBV7-8
CDR3 length: 14
D gene: TRBD1
clone size: -
J gene: TRBJ1-5
CDR3 DNA: TGTGCCAGCAGCTTCCGGACAGGGAATCAGCCCCAGCATTTT
CDR3 protein: CASSFRTGNQPQHF

V gene: TRBV7-2
CDR3 length: 14
D gene: -
clone size: -
J gene: TRBJ2-2
CDR3 DNA: TGTGCCAGCAGTAACAGGGGAGGCACCGGGGAGCTGTTTTTT
CDR3 protein: CASSNRGGTGELFF

V gene: TRBV19
CDR3 length: 14
D gene: -
clone size: -
J gene: TRBJ1-1
CDR3 DNA: TGTGCCAGTAGTCCCCGGGGCCTTTTCACTGAAGCTTTCTTT
CDR3 protein: CASSPRGLFTEAFF

V gene: TRBV6-5
CDR3 length: 14
D gene: -
clone size: -
J gene: TRBJ2-7
CDR3 DNA: TGTGCCAGCAGCACCGGGACTCGGTCCTACGAGCAGTACTTC
CDR3 protein: CASSTGTRSYEQYF

V gene: TRBV29-1
CDR3 length: 13
D gene: TRBD1
clone size: once
J gene: TRBJ2-3
CDR3 DNA: TGCAGCGTTGACAGCACTGAGACAGGGTTAAGGTATTTT
CDR3 protein: CSVDSTETGLRYF

V gene: TRBV28
CDR3 length: 14
D gene: TRBD1
clone size: -
J gene: TRBJ1-4
CDR3 DNA: TGTGCCAGCGGAGACAGGGGGCGACGGGAAAAACTGTTTTTT
CDR3 protein: CASGDRGRREKLFF

V gene: TRBV7-2
CDR3 length: 14
D gene: -
clone size: -
J gene: TRBJ2-3
CDR3 DNA: TGTGCCAGCAGCCTCCTGACTAGTGCAGATACGCAGTATTTT
CDR3 protein: CASSLLTSADTQYF

V gene: TRBV23-1
CDR3 length: 16
D gene: -
clone size: once
J gene: TRBJ2-4
CDR3 DNA: TGCGCCAGCAGTCAATGTTCAGTGACGCCAAAAAACATTCAGTACTTC
CDR3 protein: CASSQCSVTPKNIQYF

V gene: TRBV5-1
CDR3 length: 14
D gene: -
clone size: -
J gene: TRBJ2-7
CDR3 DNA: TGCGCCAGCAGCTTTCTAGTGGGGCCCTACGAGCAGTACTTC
CDR3 protein: CASSFLVGPYEQYF

V gene: TRBV5-4
CDR3 length: 15
D gene: -
clone size: once
J gene: TRBJ2-3
CDR3 DNA: TGTGCCAGCAGCTTGGAAGGCGGCTTCACAGATACGCAGTATTTT
CDR3 protein: CASSLEGGFTDTQYF

V gene: TRBV2
CDR3 length: 13
D gene: -
clone size: -
J gene: TRBJ1-1
CDR3 DNA: TGTGCCAGCAGGGTTGACATGAACACTGAAGCTTTCTTT
CDR3 protein: CASRVDMNTEAFF

V gene: TRBV5-6
CDR3 length: 13
D gene: -
clone size: -
J gene: TRBJ1-2
CDR3 DNA: TGTGCCAGCAGCCCAAGGGGGGGCTATGGCTACACCTTC
CDR3 protein: CASSPRGGYGYTF

V gene: TRBV7-9
CDR3 length: 14
D gene: -
clone size: once
J gene: TRBJ1-2
CDR3 DNA: TGTGCCAGCAGCGCCGACTCAGCTAACTATGGCTACACCTTC
CDR3 protein: CASSADSANYGYTF

V gene: TRBV19
CDR3 length: 14
D gene: TRBD1
clone size: -
J gene: TRBJ2-3
CDR3 DNA: TGTGCCAGTAGGACAGGGGGATCCACAGATACGCAGTATTTT
CDR3 protein: CASRTGGSTDTQYF

V gene: TRBV7-2
CDR3 length: 16
D gene: TRBD2
clone size: -
J gene: TRBJ2-3
CDR3 DNA: TGTGCCAGCAGCCGGGGAGGGATAGTTATCACAGATACGCAGTATTTT
CDR3 protein: CASSRGGIVITDTQYF

V gene: TRBV7-9
CDR3 length: 16
D gene: TRBD1
clone size: once
J gene: TRBJ1-2
CDR3 DNA: TGTGCCAGCAGTCTCGGACAGGGGGCGGGTTTCTATGGCTACACCTTC
CDR3 protein: CASSLGQGAGFYGYTF

V gene: TRBV19
CDR3 length: 15
D gene: -
clone size: -
J gene: TRBJ2-5
CDR3 DNA: TGTGCCAGTAGTACTGGGGCGACCTTACAAGAGACCCAGTACTTC
CDR3 protein: CASSTGATLQETQYF

V gene: TRBV6-1
CDR3 length: 13
D gene: TRBD1
clone size: -
J gene: TRBJ2-7
CDR3 DNA: TGTGCCAGCCTACAGGGGATCTCCTACGAGCAGTACTTC
CDR3 protein: CASLQGISYEQYF

V gene: TRBV12-5
CDR3 length: 14
D gene: -
clone size: -
J gene: TRBJ2-1
CDR3 DNA: TGTGCTAGTGGTTTCCAGAGGCCCCAGAGAGAGCAGTTCTTC
CDR3 protein: CASGFQRPQREQFF

V gene: TRBV19
CDR3 length: 15
D gene: -
clone size: -
J gene: TRBJ2-3
CDR3 DNA: TGTGCCAGTAGGGCTCCTTCTCCCGGGCTGGCCACGCAGTATTTT
CDR3 protein: CASRAPSPGLATQYF

V gene: TRBV6-1
CDR3 length: 17
D gene: TRBD1
clone size: -
J gene: TRBJ2-1
CDR3 DNA: TGTGCCAGCAGTGCGTACCGGACAGGGGGAACCTACAATGAGCAGTTCTTC
CDR3 protein: CASSAYRTGGTYNEQFF

V gene: TRBV27
CDR3 length: 14
D gene: -
clone size: -
J gene: TRBJ2-3
CDR3 DNA: TGTGCCAGCAGTTTATTACAGAGCACAGATACGCAGTATTTT
CDR3 protein: CASSLLQSTDTQYF

V gene: TRBV6-5
CDR3 length: 14
D gene: TRBD2
clone size: -
J gene: TRBJ2-3
CDR3 DNA: TGTGCCAGCAAATCCGGGACTAGCGCCCTGTGGCAGTATTTT
CDR3 protein: CASKSGTSALWQYF

V gene: TRBV28
CDR3 length: 13
D gene: TRBD1
clone size: -
J gene: TRBJ1-1
CDR3 DNA: TGTGCCAGCAGGCCGGGACAGCTCACTGAAGCTTTCTTT
CDR3 protein: CASRPGQLTEAFF

V gene: TRBV18
CDR3 length: 19
D gene: TRBD2
clone size: -
J gene: TRBJ2-1
CDR3 DNA: TGTGCCAGCTCACCACCAGGCCTAGCGGGAGGACAATTCTTCAATGAGCAGTTCTTC
CDR3 protein: CASSPPGLAGGQFFNEQFF

V gene: TRBV10-3
CDR3 length: 13
D gene: -
clone size: -
J gene: TRBJ2-2
CDR3 DNA: TGTGCCATCAGTGAGGGGGTCACCGGGGAGCTGTTTTTT
CDR3 protein: CAISEGVTGELFF